These 23 T cell receptor beta chains share one sample of origin, sequenced in a study of technical replicates of blood from a handful of donors. Sequenced by immunoSEQ multiplex PCR; TCRdb stores in-frame clones only, minus some. The sample lists 72,000 or so clones, about 90% occurring once. Sequenced input: T cells isolated from PBMCs. These receptors came from a human donor in good health.

The V gene is TRBV28, the J gene TRBJ2-7, with 7 bases fitting TRBD1. This CDR3 has 14 residues. Germline V CDR1 and CDR2: MDHEN, SYDVKM. V shed 6 bases and J 3 bases; nucleotides not matched to a gene: 8. CDR3 region: CASSEGQSLYEQYF. For the CDR3, the DNA is TGTGCCAGCAGCGAGGGACAGTCCCTCTACGAGCAGTACTTC.

This sequence joins TRBV18 and TRBJ1-1; perhaps TRBD1 as D (6 bases). The ends were cut back, 4 bases at V and 1 base at J, with 7 bases in the middle. In germline, CDR1 is KGHSH, CDR2 LQKENI. This CDR3 spans 13 amino acids. In DNA form, the CDR3 reads TGTGCCAGCTCACTGGGACAGAACACTGAAGCTTTCTTT. Translation: CASSLGQNTEAFF. The whole variable domain, filled in from reference TRBV18 and TRBJ1-1, reads NAGVMQNPRHLVRRRGQEARLRCSPMKGHSHVYWYRQLPEEGLKFMVYLQKENIIDESGMPKERFSAEFPKEGPSILRIQQVVRGDSAAYFCASSLGQNTEAFFGQGTRLTVV.

The chain is built from TRBV9 and TRBJ1-2, with TRBD1 as a possible D gene (5 bases). V was shortened by 2 bases and J by 4 bases, with 9 bases between the two germline ends. Germline lookup yields CDR1 SGDLS and CDR2 YYNGEE. The CDR3 is made up of 13 amino acids. CDR3 coding DNA: TGTGCCAGCAGCGTCCAGGACACCTATGGCTACACCTTC. Residues: CASSVQDTYGYTF.

This sequence joins TRBV28 and TRBJ2-7; TRBD1 matches 8 bases. Looked up from germline, CDR1 is MDHEN and CDR2 is SYDVKM. The CDR3 contains 14 residues. J lost 3 bases, V lost 5 bases, and 6 bases had no gene match. The CDR3 spells CASSTGGESYEQYF. The CDR3 nucleotides read TGTGCCAGCAGTACAGGGGGAGAGAGCTACGAGCAGTACTTC.

The chain recombines TRBV13 with TRBJ2-1; 8 positions agree with TRBD2. The germline CDR1 and CDR2 sequences are PRHDT and FYEKMQ (reference sequence). This CDR3 has 17 residues. J gave up 3 bases and V 1 base, and 8 bases lay outside the gene matches. The CDR3, as DNA: TGTGCCAGCAGCTTAGTGGTAGCGGGACCCCTCTACAATGAGCAGTTCTTC. Amino acid sequence: CASSLVVAGPLYNEQFF.

The rearrangement joins TRBV2 to TRBJ1-1, with unresolved D. This CDR3 region has 9 residues. Trimming pared 8 bases from V and 7 bases from J, leaving 5 bases between. Germline CDR1 reads SNHLY; CDR2 reads FYNNEI. The chain's CDR3 is CASGVEAFF. The CDR3 nucleotides are TGTGCCAGCGGAGTTGAAGCTTTCTTT.

The V call is TRBV13, the J call TRBJ1-1; 9 nucleotides agree with TRBD1. V was pared by 6 bases and J by 7 bases, with 12 bases of the junction left unmatched. CDR1 and CDR2 (germline): PRHDT, FYEKMQ (reference sequence). This CDR3 spans 15 amino acids. The CDR3 DNA reads TGTGCCAGCAGTAATATTCCGGGACAGGGACATGAAGCTTTCTTT. It yields the protein CASSNIPGQGHEAFF. Full variable domain (rest looked up from reference TRBV13 and TRBJ1-1): AAGVIQSPRHLIKEKRETATLKCYPIPRHDTVYWYQQGPGQDPQFLISFYEKMQSDKGSIPDRFSAQQFSDYHSELNMSSLELGDSALYFCASSNIPGQGHEAFFGQGTRLTVV.

The CDR3: CASSGFSGSSYEQYF. The CDR3 DNA is TGTGCCAGCAGTGGGTTTAGCGGGAGTTCGTACGAGCAGTACTTC. This chain connects TRBV6-1 to TRBJ2-7; 9 nucleotides align to TRBD2. The germline CDR1 and CDR2 sequences are MNHNS and SASEGT. V was pared by 4 bases and J by 4 bases, with 8 bases of the junction left unmatched. This CDR3 has 15 residues.

The V and J genes are TRBV5-5 and TRBJ2-7; D may be TRBD1 (5 bases). This CDR3 has 13 residues. V was cut by 1 base and J by 4 bases, with 9 bases left in between. Germline V gene lookup returns CDR1 SGHKS and CDR2 YYEKEE (reference sequence). DNA for the CDR3: TGTGCCAGCAGCTTGTCTGGACATTACGAGCAGTACTTC. Translation: CASSLSGHYEQYF.

The chain employs TRBV30 and TRBJ2-1, with D possibly matching TRBD2 (5 bases). CDR1 and CDR2 from the germline V gene are GTSNPN and SVGIG (reference sequence). This CDR3 is 14 amino acids long. Trimming took 0 bases from V and 6 from J, leaving 12 bases between them. The CDR3 DNA sequence: TGTGCCTGGAGTGTACTACTAGAGAGCAATGAGCAGTTCTTC. This sequence encodes CAWSVLLESNEQFF.

V gene TRBV28 combines with J gene TRBJ2-7, with 8 bases identical to TRBD2. Trimming cost V 2 bases and J 6 bases; bases outside gene matches: 9. The CDR3 totals 15 residues. Germline V gene lookup returns CDR1 MDHEN and CDR2 SYDVKM. The CDR3 region is CASSLETSGTTEQYF. The CDR3 DNA is TGTGCCAGCAGTTTAGAAACTAGCGGAACGACCGAGCAGTACTTC.

The chain links TRBV5-6 to TRBJ2-7; 13 nucleotides align to TRBD2. CDR1 SGHDT and CDR2 YYEEEE come from the germline V gene. The CDR3 has 16 amino acids. J was trimmed by 4 bases and V by 2 bases; bases with no gene match: 6. As DNA, the CDR3 is TGTGCCAGCAGCTTCTCGACTAGCGGGAGGTGGTACGAGCAGTACTTC. The encoded protein is CASSFSTSGRWYEQYF.

Remarks on this clone: At one boundary the junction diverges from the germline segment, which might be a read error. V gene TRBV27 combines with J gene TRBJ1-5; 9 nucleotides align to TRBD1. This CDR3 spans 14 amino acids. CDR1 MNHEY and CDR2 SMNVEV come from the germline V gene (reference sequence). CDR3 protein: CASRVTGGNKPQHF. CDR3 in DNA: TGTGCCAGCAGAGTAACAGGGGGCAATAAGCCCCAGCATTTT.

This clone was counted a few times. The chain employs TRBV19 and TRBJ1-1; D ambiguous. Trimming took 0 bases from V and 5 from J, leaving 10 bases between them. This CDR3 region has 14 residues. The germline V gene encodes CDR1 LNHDA and CDR2 SQIVND (reference sequence). CDR3 amino acids: CASSIDKVRTEAFF. As DNA, the CDR3 is TGTGCCAGTAGTATAGATAAAGTGAGGACTGAAGCTTTCTTT.

This clone was found once. The chain combines TRBV10-3 with TRBJ1-1; 8 nucleotides line up with TRBD1. This CDR3 spans 13 amino acids. The germline CDR1 and CDR2 sequences are ENHRY and SYGVKD. V lost 6 bases to trimming and J lost 10 bases; unmatched junction nucleotides: 10. The chain's CDR3 is CAIRPGTGMSAFF. Written as DNA, the CDR3 is TGTGCCATCAGGCCCGGGACAGGAATGTCAGCTTTCTTT.

This clone is a singleton in its sample. The chain joins TRBV11-2 to TRBJ2-7; D perhaps matches TRBD2 (6 bases). The V and J ends lost 5 bases and 0 bases respectively, with 17 bases between them. This CDR3 is built from 16 residues. CDR1 is SGHAT, CDR2 FQNNGV, per germline. Here the CDR3 reads CASSPHRRGSSYEQYF. CDR3 sequence (DNA): TGTGCCAGCAGCCCACACCGACGGGGGAGCTCCTACGAGCAGTACTTC.

The chain recombines TRBV15 with TRBJ2-1; TRBD2 agrees at 10 bases. The V gene's germline CDR1 is LNHNV and CDR2 YYDKDF (reference sequence). The CDR3 loop spans 15 amino acids. V shed 3 bases, J shed 7 bases, and the junction held 6 bases outside the gene matches. CDR3 bases: TGTGCCACCAGCAGGGCTAGCGGGAGCATTAATGAGCAGTTCTTC. It codes for CATSRASGSINEQFF.

The chain employs TRBV9 and TRBJ1-1; D unresolved. V was trimmed by 4 bases and J by 1 base, leaving 11 bases between them. The CDR3 loop spans 14 amino acids. CDR1 and CDR2 from the germline V gene are SGDLS and YYNGEE. For the CDR3, the DNA is TGTGCCAGCAGCCTAACCTTCGGGAACACTGAAGCTTTCTTT. Translated, it gives CASSLTFGNTEAFF.

The gene calls are TRBV4-2 and TRBJ1-1; tentatively, D is TRBD1 (5 bases). Trimming pared 7 bases from V and 1 base from J, leaving 10 bases between. CDR1 is LGHNA, CDR2 YNFKEQ, per germline. The CDR3 loop spans 13 amino acids. The CDR3 nucleotides read TGTGCCAGCATGCCGGGGGGGAACACTGAAGCTTTCTTT. It specifies CASMPGGNTEAFF.

The chain links TRBV28 to TRBJ2-2, with no clear D. From germline, CDR1 is MDHEN and CDR2 SYDVKM. The CDR3 has 16 amino acids. Trimming took off 3 bases at V and 2 bases at J, with 13 bases between the two ends. This chain's CDR3 is CASSFGGLENTGELFF. DNA of the CDR3: TGTGCCAGCAGTTTCGGCGGCCTGGAAAACACCGGGGAGCTGTTTTTT. Looking up the rest from reference TRBV28 and TRBJ2-2 gives the full variable domain: DVKVTQSSRYLVKRTGEKVFLECVQDMDHENMFWYRQDPGLGLRLIYFSYDVKMKEKGDIPEGYSVSREKKERFSLILESASTNQTSMYLCASSFGGLENTGELFFGEGSRLTVL.

This sequence joins TRBV28 and TRBJ2-1, with 9 nucleotides matching TRBD2. Trimming at V came to 8 bases and at J to 6 bases, leaving 11 bases not matched to a gene. The CDR3 is 15 residues long. Germline-derived CDR1 and CDR2 are MDHEN and SYDVKM. CDR3 protein: CASLFSGSSRNEQFF. CDR3 nucleotides: TGTGCCAGCCTTTTTAGCGGGAGTAGTCGCAATGAGCAGTTCTTC.

The chain employs TRBV2 and TRBJ1-3; a possible D gene is TRBD1 (5 bases). Germline CDR1 SNHLY, CDR2 FYNNEI. The ends were cut back, 4 bases at V and 0 bases at J, with 7 bases in the middle. The CDR3 spans 14 residues. The DNA for the CDR3 is TGTGCCAGCAGTGGGCAGGGCTCTGGAAACACCATATATTTT. Amino acids: CASSGQGSGNTIYF.

This sequence joins TRBV7-3 and TRBJ2-1; 7 nucleotides match TRBD2. There are 16 residues in the CDR3. V lost 5 bases and J lost 8; bases outside the gene matches: 15. Germline V gives CDR1 SGHTA, CDR2 FQGTGA. This chain's CDR3 is CASSPHLLAWPHEQFF. The DNA of the CDR3 is TGTGCCAGCAGCCCGCATTTACTAGCGTGGCCGCATGAGCAGTTCTTC.